This T cell receptor beta chain was captured by sequencing in a study of cytomegalovirus exposure and HLA in healthy donors. Study-wide background: One earlier analysis, a look at 200 million or so T cells, found some 120 million unique TCR beta sequences. Study outcomes and limitations: Some public TCRs appeared in many individuals, while most sequences were rare. The investigators catalogued 160 or so TCR beta chains as cytomegalovirus-associated.

V dropped 6 bases and J dropped 0 bases, with 12 bases sitting between them. The CDR3 extends over 14 amino acids. The germline gives CDR1 SNHLY, CDR2 FYNNEI. Of note for this clone: Antigen unknown.

Vbeta (60) and Jbeta (13) primers were used in the PCR. This table comes from immunoSEQ multiplex PCR, and its TCRdb copy is limited to in-frame clones, with some not included. Here the sample spans roughly 140,000 clones, more than 75% being singletons. V is TRBV2 and J is TRBJ2-7; D perhaps matches TRBD1 (6 bases). The specimen was PBMCs. The sequence derives from a woman between 18 and 29 years old in good health and CMV-seronegative. CDR3 in DNA: TGTGCCAGCAGGGAAAGGGGGAGCTCCTACGAGCAGTACTTC. Translated, it gives CASRERGSSYEQYF.